A single sample gave rise to the 27 T cell receptor beta chains below, sequenced in a study of response to subunit inactivated influenza vaccine. TCRdb itself ran the RT-PCR reads through MiXCR, one entry per CDR3 protein. The table has 800,000 to 1,000,000 distinct CDR3 sequences, 21% seen once; the top ten hold about 10%. Material: PBMCs from blood, obtained 4 to 6 days after vaccination. All receptors derive from a man aged 45-65 years who received an inactivated influenza vaccine.

CDR3 nucleotides: TGCAGTGCTAGAGATGCAGGACAGGGGAGTTACAATGAGCAGTTCTTC. Translated, it gives CSARDAGQGSYNEQFF. The V call is TRBV20-1, the J call TRBJ2-1, with 9 nucleotides matching TRBD1. The CDR3 covers 16 residues. Germline-derived CDR1 and CDR2 are DFQATT and SNEGSKA (reference sequence). V was clipped by 0 bases and J by 4 bases; unmatched bases: 7.

The chain combines TRBV6-5 with TRBJ1-2; D is unclear. Germline CDR1 is MNHEY and CDR2 is SVGAGI. V lost 0 bases, J lost 6 bases, and 14 bases lay in between. The CDR3 is made up of 15 amino acids. This CDR3 reads CASSYSGSLSHGYTF. The CDR3, as DNA: TGTGCCAGCAGTTACTCTGGCAGTCTCTCCCATGGCTACACCTTC.

A few counts support this clonotype. The rearrangement links TRBV12-3 or TRBV12-4 to TRBJ2-1, with a tentative D call TRBD2 (6 bases). Trimming cost V 3 bases and J 4 bases, with 10 bases left between them. The CDR3 is made up of 14 amino acids. CDR3 nucleotides: TGTGCCAGCAGTTTCCGGCGGGAATACAATGAGCAGTTCTTC. This sequence encodes CASSFRREYNEQFF.

J is TRBJ2-3 and V is TRBV3-1; 8 bases are a match to TRBD2. The germline CDR1 and CDR2 sequences are LGHDT and YNNKEL (reference sequence). Losses at the gene ends were 2 bases for V and 4 bases for J; bases not matched to a gene: 14. CDR3 length: 18 amino acids. The CDR3 DNA sequence: TGTGCCAGCAGCCAAACGGCGTTTACGGGAGGGCTCGCAGATACGCAGTATTTT. It encodes CASSQTAFTGGLADTQYF.

The gene calls are TRBV27 and TRBJ1-2, with 7 positions matching TRBD1. With V trimmed by 1 base and J by 4 bases, 3 bases remained unmatched. The CDR3 runs to 14 residues. Germline V gene sequence: CDR1 MNHEY, CDR2 SMNVEV (reference sequence). DNA of the CDR3: TGTGCCAGCAGTTTATACCCAGGGGGCTATGGCTACACCTTC. It specifies CASSLYPGGYGYTF.

The chain uses TRBV20-1 and TRBJ2-7; 7 bases are shared with TRBD2. V was pared by 2 bases and J by 0 bases, with 4 bases of the junction left unmatched. The CDR3 extends over 14 amino acids. The germline CDR1 and CDR2 sequences are DFQATT and SNEGSKA (reference sequence). As DNA, the CDR3 is TGCAGTGCTAGAAGTCCTAGCGGCTCCTACGAGCAGTACTTC. Its translation: CSARSPSGSYEQYF.

CDR3 in amino acids: CATSDFPGELFF. Written as DNA, the CDR3 is TGTGCCACCAGTGATTTCCCCGGGGAGCTGTTTTTT. This chain links TRBV24-1 with TRBJ2-2; no clear D gene. V was pared by 1 base and J by 6 bases, with 2 bases between. The germline CDR1 and CDR2 sequences are KGHDR and SFDVKD. This CDR3 has 12 amino acids.

This clonotype has a count of ten or more. This chain connects TRBV12-3 or TRBV12-4 to TRBJ2-1, with D possibly matching TRBD2 (5 bases). V lost 7 bases to trimming and J lost 4 bases, with 14 bases between them. The CDR3 consists of 14 residues. CDR3 bases: TGTGCCAGCACCCTCGGGGTTCCTTACAATGAGCAGTTCTTC. Translated, it gives CASTLGVPYNEQFF.

This clonotype was detected a few times. The chain combines TRBV12-3 or TRBV12-4 with TRBJ2-4; D is perhaps TRBD2 (6 bases). V gave up 4 bases and J gave up 6 bases, with 7 bases separating them. This CDR3 is 12 amino acids long. The CDR3: CASSSGGNIQYF. In DNA form, the CDR3 reads TGTGCCAGCAGTTCCGGGGGAAACATTCAGTACTTC.

This clonotype was picked up a small number of times. The chain carries TRBV4-3 and TRBJ2-7; maybe TRBD1 (8 bases). Between the trimmed V and J ends, which lost 1 base and 5 bases, there was a span of 12 bases. From germline, CDR1 is LGHNA and CDR2 YSLEER. This CDR3 comprises 14 residues. The CDR3 DNA follows: TGCGCCAGCAGCCAAGGGACAGGGAGGGACGAGCAGTACTTC. Protein product: CASSQGTGRDEQYF.

The genes are TRBV6-6 and TRBJ2-2, with unresolved D. V gave up 6 bases and J gave up 8 bases, with 4 bases separating them. This CDR3 comprises 10 residues. The germline V gene encodes CDR1 MNHNY and CDR2 SVGAGI (reference sequence). This CDR3 is CASSGGELFF. In DNA form, the CDR3 reads TGTGCCAGCAGCGGTGGGGAGCTGTTTTTT.

The chain employs TRBV5-5 and TRBJ2-5; D perhaps matches TRBD1 (8 bases). Germline V gene data show CDR1 as SGHKS and CDR2 as YYEKEE (reference sequence). Trimming removed 3 bases from V and 3 bases from J, with 12 bases in between. The CDR3 extends over 14 amino acids. The CDR3 DNA sequence: TGTGCCAGCAGCTATACAGGGGGGGAAGAGACCCAGTACTTC. Protein product: CASSYTGGEETQYF.

This clonotype was seen a handful of times. This sequence joins TRBV7-8 and TRBJ2-5; D is undetermined. V shed 0 bases and J shed 0 bases, with 8 bases lying between them. The germline V gene encodes CDR1 SGHVS and CDR2 FQNEAQ. The CDR3 is made up of 15 amino acids. CDR3 residues: CASSLAEQYQETQYF. CDR3 DNA sequence: TGTGCCAGCAGCTTAGCGGAACAGTACCAAGAGACCCAGTACTTC.

This clonotype was counted many times. The chain carries TRBV4-2 and TRBJ2-2; D uncertain. The V gene lost 4 bases and the J gene lost 0 bases, with 9 bases spanning the gap. The CDR3 loop spans 15 amino acids. Per the germline V gene, CDR1 is LGHNA and CDR2 is YNFKEQ. The CDR3 DNA reads as TGTGCCAGCAGCCCCTCAAGCCCGAACACCGGGGAGCTGTTTTTT. It yields the protein CASSPSSPNTGELFF.

This clonotype was observed a few times. The chain recombines TRBV7-2 with TRBJ1-5, with 9 positions matching TRBD1. CDR1 is SGHTA and CDR2 is FQGNSA in the germline V gene. The junction had 7 bases not matched to a gene; V was cut back by 3 bases and J by 1 base. This CDR3 comprises 17 residues. The chain's CDR3 is CASSLDRGLGSNQPQHF. The CDR3 DNA reads as TGTGCCAGCAGCTTGGACAGGGGATTGGGCAGCAATCAGCCCCAGCATTTT.

This clonotype has only one observation. This rearrangement joins TRBV5-1 to TRBJ2-1; D assignment may be TRBD1 or TRBD2 (7 bases each). CDR1 and CDR2 from the germline V gene are SGHRS and YFSETQ. The CDR3 consists of 16 residues. V was shortened by 2 bases and J by 8 bases, with 20 bases between the two germline ends. In nucleotides, the CDR3 is TGCGCCAGCAGCTTTCGACAGGGTGGGGAGGGGGATGAGCAGTTCTTC. This gives the protein CASSFRQGGEGDEQFF.

The chain couples TRBV4-2 to TRBJ1-5, with D perhaps matching TRBD1 (6 bases). V was cut by 2 bases and J by 2 bases, with 10 bases left in between. Germline V gene sequence: CDR1 LGHNA, CDR2 YNFKEQ. There are 15 residues in the CDR3. The DNA of the CDR3 is TGTGCCAGCAGCCAAACAGGGAATGGCAATCAGCCCCAGCATTTT. Translation gives CASSQTGNGNQPQHF.

The chain has TRBV15 and TRBJ2-2; the D is unclear. Germline-derived CDR1 and CDR2 are LNHNV and YYDKDF (reference sequence). The germline V and J ends were trimmed by 1 base and 4 bases, with 13 bases remaining between them. This CDR3 is built from 16 residues. The CDR3 spells CATSRVGVALTGELFF. The DNA of the CDR3 is TGTGCCACCAGCAGAGTTGGCGTCGCCCTCACCGGGGAGCTGTTTTTT.

This clonotype was picked up a small number of times. The V call is TRBV5-6, the J call TRBJ2-5, with 7 nucleotides matching TRBD1. CDR3 length: 11 amino acids. Trimming cost V 3 bases and J 13 bases; bases outside gene matches: 6. Per the germline V gene, CDR1 is SGHDT and CDR2 is YYEEEE. The CDR3 nucleotides are TGTGCCAGCAGCTCACGGGACAGCTGGTACTTC. Translating it yields CASSSRDSWYF.

This clonotype was counted a few times. The junction does not match germline at one end; this may be a read error. This chain connects TRBV12-3 or TRBV12-4 to TRBJ2-3; 7 nucleotides agree with TRBD2. This CDR3 region has 15 residues. CDR3 sequence: CANSLGLRGTDTQYF. CDR3 DNA sequence: TGTGCCAACAGTTTGGGACTAAGGGGCACAGATACGCAGTATTTT.

This rearrangement joins TRBV15 to TRBJ2-3, with D possibly called TRBD1 or TRBD2 (5 bases each). The CDR3 runs to 14 residues. Germline V gives CDR1 LNHNV, CDR2 YYDKDF (reference sequence). Trimming cost V 1 base and J 5 bases, with 10 bases left between them. CDR3 DNA: TGTGCCACCAGCAGAGCAGGGAGCGGAGATACGCAGTATTTT. Translating it yields CATSRAGSGDTQYF.

The V and J genes are TRBV9 and TRBJ2-3; D is unclear. CDR1 is SGDLS and CDR2 is YYNGEE in the germline V gene. V lost 4 bases, J lost 0 bases, and 15 bases lay in between. The CDR3 has 16 amino acids. Here the CDR3 reads CASSPTFRTSTDTQYF. The CDR3 region has the DNA TGTGCCAGCAGCCCGACCTTTCGAACTAGCACAGATACGCAGTATTTT.

This clonotype occurred a few times. The chain links TRBV24-1 to TRBJ2-3, with D possibly matching TRBD2 (6 bases). Germline V gene lookup returns CDR1 KGHDR and CDR2 SFDVKD. V lost 5 bases to trimming and J lost 3 bases, with 8 bases between them. The CDR3 contains 13 residues. The CDR3 here is CATSGAGTDTQYF. CDR3 DNA: TGTGCCACCAGTGGTGCGGGAACAGATACGCAGTATTTT.

This sequence joins TRBV29-1 and TRBJ1-2; tentatively, D is TRBD1 (5 bases). The CDR3 has 13 residues. V lost 0 bases, J lost 9 bases, and 14 bases lay in between. The germline gives CDR1 SQVTM, CDR2 ANQGSEA. Here the CDR3 DNA reads TGCAGCGTTGAAGATCGCCCCGGACAAAGCTACACCTTC. Protein product: CSVEDRPGQSYTF.

This chain links TRBV5-1 with TRBJ2-1; 8 bases match TRBD1. The ends lost 2 bases at V and 4 bases at J; junction bases unmatched: 11. The CDR3 spans 17 residues. The germline V gene encodes CDR1 SGHRS and CDR2 YFSETQ. CDR3 loop: CASSLYTGTGLYNEQFF. CDR3 bases: TGCGCCAGCAGCTTATATACCGGGACAGGTCTTTACAATGAGCAGTTCTTC.

The CDR3 loop reads CSASRGRSTGELFF. The CDR3 coding sequence is TGCAGTGCTAGCCGGGGACGGTCGACCGGGGAGCTGTTTTTT. The chain is built from TRBV20-1 and TRBJ2-2; the D gene could be TRBD1 or TRBD2 (5 bases each). V was shortened by 3 bases and J by 5 bases, with 13 bases between the two germline ends. In germline, CDR1 is DFQATT, CDR2 SNEGSKA (reference sequence). The CDR3 has 14 amino acids.

The chain links TRBV10-3 to TRBJ1-2; no definite D call. Germline V gene data show CDR1 as ENHRY and CDR2 as SYGVKD. This CDR3 has 13 amino acids. V was cut by 0 bases and J by 8 bases, with 10 bases left in between. CDR3 sequence (DNA): TGTGCCATCAGTGAGTCTTGGGAGGGCGGCTACACCTTC. Translation gives CAISESWEGGYTF.